This T cell receptor (beta chain) came from a study of identical twins. Points from the study as a whole: The study found excess low generation probability among twin-shared out-of-frame alpha sequences.

From the 5' RACE reads, TCRdb called clonotypes with MiXCR, one entry per CDR3 protein. The table shows just under 550,000 distinct CDR3 sequences, with roughly 15% occurring only once. Comment on this clonotype: What it binds is not known.

Trimming removed 3 bases from V and 1 base from J; junction bases left unmatched: 5. Per germline, CDR1 LGHDT and CDR2 YNNKEL (reference sequence). CDR3 size: 15 residues. The same sample was also studied in work on yellow fever vaccine responses in identical twins.

This sequence originates from a young woman in good health. The rearrangement links TRBV3-1 to TRBJ1-1; TRBD1 aligns across 7 bases. The sequenced material came from CD4+ T cells sorted from blood. The CDR3 protein is CASSHEGAGNTEAFF. The CDR3 nucleotides read TGTGCCAGCAGCCACGAGGGGGCGGGGAACACTGAAGCTTTCTTT.